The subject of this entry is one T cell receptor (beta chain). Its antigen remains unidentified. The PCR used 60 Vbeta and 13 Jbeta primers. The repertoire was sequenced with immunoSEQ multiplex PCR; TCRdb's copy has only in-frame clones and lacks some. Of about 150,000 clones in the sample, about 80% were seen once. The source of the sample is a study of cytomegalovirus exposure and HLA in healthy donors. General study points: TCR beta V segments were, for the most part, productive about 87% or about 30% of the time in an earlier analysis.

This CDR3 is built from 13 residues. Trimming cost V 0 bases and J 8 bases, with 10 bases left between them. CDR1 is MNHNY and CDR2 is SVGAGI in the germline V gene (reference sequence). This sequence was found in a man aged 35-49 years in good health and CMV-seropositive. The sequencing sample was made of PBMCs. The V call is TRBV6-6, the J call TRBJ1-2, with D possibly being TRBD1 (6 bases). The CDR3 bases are TGTGCCAGCAGTTACTCAGCGCAGGGGGGCTACACCTTC. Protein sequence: CASSYSAQGGYTF.